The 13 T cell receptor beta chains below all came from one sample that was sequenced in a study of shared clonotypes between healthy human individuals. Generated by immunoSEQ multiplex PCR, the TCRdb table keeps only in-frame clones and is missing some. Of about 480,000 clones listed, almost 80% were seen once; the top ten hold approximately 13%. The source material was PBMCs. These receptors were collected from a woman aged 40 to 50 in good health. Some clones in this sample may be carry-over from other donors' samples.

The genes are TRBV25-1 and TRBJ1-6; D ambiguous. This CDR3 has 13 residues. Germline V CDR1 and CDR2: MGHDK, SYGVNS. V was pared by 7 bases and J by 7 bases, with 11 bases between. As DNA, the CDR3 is TGTGCCAGCATGGAGACGGTAAATTCACCCCTCCACTTT. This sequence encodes CASMETVNSPLHF.

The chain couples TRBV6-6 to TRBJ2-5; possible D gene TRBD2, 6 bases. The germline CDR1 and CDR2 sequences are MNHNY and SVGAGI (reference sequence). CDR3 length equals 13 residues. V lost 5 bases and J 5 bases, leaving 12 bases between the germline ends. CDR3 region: CASSQTRWETQYF. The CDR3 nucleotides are TGTGCCAGCAGTCAGACTAGATGGGAGACCCAGTACTTC.

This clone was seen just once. DNA of the CDR3: TGTGCCAGCAGCCCCAGCGGGAGTTCCGCGGTCGATGAGCAGTTCTTC. It encodes CASSPSGSSAVDEQFF. The chain couples TRBV7-9 to TRBJ2-1; 8 positions agree with TRBD2. V lost 5 bases to trimming and J lost 8 bases; unmatched junction nucleotides: 14. The CDR3 sequence is 16 residues long. Germline-derived CDR1 and CDR2 are SEHNR and FQNEAQ (reference sequence).

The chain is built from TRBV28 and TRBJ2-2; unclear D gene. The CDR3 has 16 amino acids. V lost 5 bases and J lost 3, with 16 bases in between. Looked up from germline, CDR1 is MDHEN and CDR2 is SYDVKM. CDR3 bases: TGTGCCAGCAGTCCCCGTTCGGGTCGACACACCGGGGAGCTGTTTTTT. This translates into CASSPRSGRHTGELFF.

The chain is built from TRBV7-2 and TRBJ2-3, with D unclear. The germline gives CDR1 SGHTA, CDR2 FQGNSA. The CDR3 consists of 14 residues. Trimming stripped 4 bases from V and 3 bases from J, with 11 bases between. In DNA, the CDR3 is TGTGCCAGCAGCTCCCAGTACGGGACAGATACGCAGTATTTT. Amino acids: CASSSQYGTDTQYF.

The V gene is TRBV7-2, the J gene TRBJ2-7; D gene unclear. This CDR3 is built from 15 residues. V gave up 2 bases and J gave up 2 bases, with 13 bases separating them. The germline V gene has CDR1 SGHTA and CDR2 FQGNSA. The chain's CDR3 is CASSLWAIGAYEQYF. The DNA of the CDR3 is TGTGCCAGCAGCTTATGGGCTATTGGGGCCTACGAGCAGTACTTC. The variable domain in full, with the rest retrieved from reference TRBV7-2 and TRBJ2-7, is GAGVSQSPSNKVTEKGKDVELRCDPISGHTALYWYRQSLGQGLEFLIYFQGNSAPDKSGLPSDRFSAERTGGSVSTLTIQRTQQEDSAVYLCASSLWAIGAYEQYFGPGTRLTVT.

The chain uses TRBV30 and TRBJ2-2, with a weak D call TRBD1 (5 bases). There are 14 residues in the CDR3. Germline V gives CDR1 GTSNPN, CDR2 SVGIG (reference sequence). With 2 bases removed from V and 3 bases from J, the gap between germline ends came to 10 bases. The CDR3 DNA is TGTGCCTGGAGTCGTGACAGTGACACCGGGGAGCTGTTTTTT. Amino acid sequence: CAWSRDSDTGELFF.

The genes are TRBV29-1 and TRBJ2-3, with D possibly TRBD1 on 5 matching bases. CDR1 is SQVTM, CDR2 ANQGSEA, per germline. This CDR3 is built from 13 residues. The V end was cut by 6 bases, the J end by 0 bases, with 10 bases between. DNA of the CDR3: TGCAGCGTCAGGGTAGCTAGCACAGATACGCAGTATTTT. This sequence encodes CSVRVASTDTQYF.

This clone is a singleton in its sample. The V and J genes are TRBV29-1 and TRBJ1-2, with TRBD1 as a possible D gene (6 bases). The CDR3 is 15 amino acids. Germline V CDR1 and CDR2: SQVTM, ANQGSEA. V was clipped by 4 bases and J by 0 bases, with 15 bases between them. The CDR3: CSVAGTQTSNYGYTF. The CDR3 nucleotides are TGCAGCGTTGCAGGGACACAGACTTCTAACTATGGCTACACCTTC.

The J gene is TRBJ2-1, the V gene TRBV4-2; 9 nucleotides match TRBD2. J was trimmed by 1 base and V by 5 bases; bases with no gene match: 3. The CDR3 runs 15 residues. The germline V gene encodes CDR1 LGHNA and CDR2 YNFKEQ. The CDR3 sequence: CASSLAGESYNEQFF. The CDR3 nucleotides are TGTGCCAGCAGCTTAGCGGGAGAGTCCTACAATGAGCAGTTCTTC.

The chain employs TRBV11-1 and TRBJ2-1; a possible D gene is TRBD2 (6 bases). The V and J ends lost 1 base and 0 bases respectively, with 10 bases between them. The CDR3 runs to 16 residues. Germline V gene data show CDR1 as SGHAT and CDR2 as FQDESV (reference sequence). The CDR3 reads CASSLVRGSSYNEQFF. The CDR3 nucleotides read TGTGCCAGCAGCTTAGTGCGGGGAAGCTCCTACAATGAGCAGTTCTTC.

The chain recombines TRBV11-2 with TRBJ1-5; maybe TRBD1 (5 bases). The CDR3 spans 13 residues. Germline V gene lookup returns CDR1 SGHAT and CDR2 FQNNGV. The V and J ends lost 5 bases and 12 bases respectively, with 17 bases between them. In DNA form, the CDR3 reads TGTGCCAGCAGCCCCAGCGGGGGAGCGGTCCAGCATTTT. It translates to CASSPSGGAVQHF.

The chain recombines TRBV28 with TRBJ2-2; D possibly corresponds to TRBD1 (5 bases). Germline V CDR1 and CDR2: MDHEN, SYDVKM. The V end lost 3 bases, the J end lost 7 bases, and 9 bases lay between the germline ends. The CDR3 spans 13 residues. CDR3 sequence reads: CASSLTVFGELFF. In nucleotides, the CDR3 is TGTGCCAGCAGTTTGACAGTTTTCGGGGAGCTGTTTTTT.